Each of the 25 T cell receptor beta chains below was sequenced from the same sample in a study of CD8 T cells in Susac syndrome. Random-hexamer reverse transcription was applied to about 0.45 to 1 ug RNA. MiXCR, applied by TCRdb to the immunoSEQ multiplex PCR reads, yields one record per CDR3 protein. Of approximately 79,000 distinct CDR3 sequences in the sample, over 85% were seen once. The sequenced sample was CD8+ T cells from PBMCs. These receptors all stem from a human donor with Susac syndrome.

This clonotype was detected only once. J is TRBJ1-5 and V is TRBV12-3 or TRBV12-4; TRBD1 might be the D (6 bases). The CDR3 is 19 residues long. V lost 1 base to trimming and J lost 4 bases, with 23 bases between them. The chain's CDR3 is CASSLDGLGAGLGNQPQHF. The CDR3 bases are TGTGCCAGCAGTTTAGACGGCCTGGGGGCCGGATTGGGGAATCAGCCCCAGCATTTT.

This chain uses TRBV28 with TRBJ1-2, with D possibly being TRBD1 (6 bases). CDR1 and CDR2 (germline): MDHEN, SYDVKM. CDR3 length: 13 residues. V lost 6 bases and J lost 4, with 12 bases in between. The CDR3 region has the DNA TGTGCCAGCAGGGCGGGACAACCCTATGGCTACACCTTC. Its translation: CASRAGQPYGYTF.

This chain joins TRBV27 and TRBJ1-2; D remains ambiguous. Germline assignment: CDR1 MNHEY and CDR2 SMNVEV (reference sequence). This CDR3 has 15 amino acids. V was trimmed by 3 bases and J by 6 bases, leaving 17 bases between them. The CDR3 nucleotides read TGTGCCAGCAGTTTTGGAGGGTCGGTCGAGAATGGCTACACCTTC. It is translated as CASSFGGSVENGYTF.

This clonotype appeared a single time. The genes are TRBV30 and TRBJ1-4; 9 nucleotides agree with TRBD1. The length of the CDR3 is 13 residues. Trimming removed 7 bases from V and 10 bases from J; junction bases left unmatched: 10. Germline lookup yields CDR1 GTSNPN and CDR2 SVGIG (reference sequence). Written as DNA, the CDR3 is TGTGCCTATCCGACAGGGGGGGACGGAAAACTGTTTTTT. This translates into CAYPTGGDGKLFF. The whole variable domain, filled in from reference TRBV30 and TRBJ1-4, reads SQTIHQWPATLVQPVGSPLSLECTVEGTSNPNLYWYRQAAGRGLQLLFYSVGIGQISSEVPQNLSASRPQDRQFILSSKKLLLSDSGFYLCAYPTGGDGKLFFGSGTQLSVL.

This chain links TRBV7-8 with TRBJ2-3, with 9 bases identical to TRBD2. This CDR3 has 16 residues. Losses at the gene ends were 5 bases for V and 2 bases for J; bases not matched to a gene: 8. From germline, CDR1 is SGHVS and CDR2 FQNEAQ. The CDR3 region has the DNA TGTGCCAGCAGCGTGGGCCTAGCGGGACCCACAGATACGCAGTATTTT. The encoded protein is CASSVGLAGPTDTQYF. Filled out from reference TRBV7-8 and TRBJ2-3, the complete variable domain reads GAGVSQSPRYKVAKRGQDVALRCDPISGHVSLFWYQQALGQGPEFLTYFQNEAQLDKSGLPSDRFFAERPEGSVSTLKIQRTQQEDSAVYLCASSVGLAGPTDTQYFGPGTRLTVL.

The chain uses TRBV13 and TRBJ2-1; TRBD2 matches at 8 bases. In germline, CDR1 is PRHDT, CDR2 FYEKMQ (reference sequence). The CDR3 runs 14 residues. Losses at the gene ends were 4 bases for V and 8 bases for J; bases not matched to a gene: 7. CDR3 amino acids: CASSSGLAGDEQFF. CDR3 in DNA: TGTGCCAGCAGCTCCGGACTAGCAGGAGATGAGCAGTTCTTC. Full variable domain (rest looked up from reference TRBV13 and TRBJ2-1): AAGVIQSPRHLIKEKRETATLKCYPIPRHDTVYWYQQGPGQDPQFLISFYEKMQSDKGSIPDRFSAQQFSDYHSELNMSSLELGDSALYFCASSSGLAGDEQFFGPGTRLTVL.

The chain employs TRBV7-9 and TRBJ2-1; a weak D match, TRBD2 (6 bases). V lost 4 bases to trimming and J lost 0 bases, with 13 bases between them. The CDR3 consists of 16 residues. Germline V CDR1 and CDR2: SEHNR, FQNEAQ (reference sequence). CDR3: CASSSYSGSSYNEQFF. DNA for the CDR3: TGTGCCAGCAGCTCCTATAGCGGCAGCTCCTACAATGAGCAGTTCTTC.

The chain couples TRBV2 to TRBJ2-1, with a tentative D call TRBD2 (5 bases). V lost 0 bases and J 4 bases, leaving 13 bases between the germline ends. The CDR3 loop spans 16 amino acids. Per the germline V gene, CDR1 is SNHLY and CDR2 is FYNNEI. Here the CDR3 reads CASSEAGESGYNEQFF. DNA of the CDR3: TGTGCCAGCAGTGAAGCTGGGGAGAGTGGGTACAATGAGCAGTTCTTC. The variable domain in full, with the rest retrieved from reference TRBV2 and TRBJ2-1, is EPEVTQTPSHQVTQMGQEVILRCVPISNHLYFYWYRQILGQKVEFLVSFYNNEISEKSEIFDDQFSVERPDGSNFTLKIRSTKLEDSAMYFCASSEAGESGYNEQFFGPGTRLTVL.

This clonotype was seen only once. The chain links TRBV5-1 to TRBJ1-4; D is perhaps TRBD1 (5 bases). This CDR3 is 14 amino acids long. Trimming left V 4 bases short and J 2 bases short, with 9 bases between. Germline CDR1 and CDR2: SGHRS and YFSETQ. The CDR3 DNA sequence: TGCGCCAGCAGCCTGAAGGGGACTAATGAAAAACTGTTTTTT. Translating gives CASSLKGTNEKLFF.

This clonotype was seen just once. The chain couples TRBV6-1 to TRBJ2-2, with 8 nucleotides matching TRBD1. Trimming cost V 4 bases and J 0 bases; bases outside gene matches: 13. There are 19 residues in the CDR3. The V gene's germline CDR1 is MNHNS and CDR2 SASEGT. The CDR3 protein is CASSGDGQGTLANTGELFF. CDR3 DNA: TGTGCCAGCAGTGGGGATGGACAGGGCACCCTCGCGAACACCGGGGAGCTGTTTTTT.

J is TRBJ2-3 and V is TRBV6-5; 7 nucleotides align to TRBD2. CDR1 MNHEY and CDR2 SVGAGI come from the germline V gene. V lost 2 bases, J lost 2 bases, and 10 bases stayed unmatched. CDR3 length equals 17 residues. The CDR3 is CASSYPPSGTSTDTQYF. CDR3 DNA sequence: TGTGCCAGCAGTTACCCCCCTAGCGGAACTTCCACAGATACGCAGTATTTT.

This chain uses TRBV27 with TRBJ2-1; weak D call: TRBD2 (5 bases). Germline values: CDR1 MNHEY, CDR2 SMNVEV (reference sequence). Trimming stripped 5 bases from V and 3 bases from J, with 14 bases between. The CDR3 has 15 amino acids. The CDR3 sequence: CASSPGIPRYNEQFF. The CDR3 nucleotides are TGTGCCAGCAGTCCCGGGATACCTCGCTACAATGAGCAGTTCTTC.

V is TRBV3-1 and J is TRBJ1-1; the D gene is possibly TRBD1 (5 bases). CDR3 length: 15 amino acids. V lost 0 bases, J lost 5 bases, and 13 bases lay in between. CDR1 and CDR2 from the germline V gene are LGHDT and YNNKEL (reference sequence). CDR3 in DNA: TGTGCCAGCAGCCAAGATCTAGGGGAGGGAACTGAAGCTTTCTTT. Translation gives CASSQDLGEGTEAFF.

The chain couples TRBV7-2 to TRBJ1-2; TRBD1 matches 8 bases. The CDR3 is made up of 16 amino acids. Germline CDR1 reads SGHTA; CDR2 reads FQGNSA. J lost 4 bases, V lost 1 base, and 8 bases had no gene match. The CDR3 DNA follows: TGTGCCAGCAGCTTAGAAGACAGGGGAATTAGCTATGGCTACACCTTC. Its translation: CASSLEDRGISYGYTF.

V and J are TRBV29-1 and TRBJ2-5; 7 bases line up with TRBD1. J lost 6 bases, V lost 4 bases, and 11 bases had no gene match. The CDR3 loop spans 14 amino acids. Germline CDR1 and CDR2: SQVTM and ANQGSEA. This CDR3 is CSVVGDRDLQTQYF. CDR3 nucleotide sequence: TGCAGCGTTGTAGGAGACAGGGATTTACAGACCCAGTACTTC. The variable domain in full, with the rest retrieved from reference TRBV29-1 and TRBJ2-5, is SAVISQKPSRDICQRGTSLTIQCQVDSQVTMMFWYRQQPGQSLTLIATANQGSEATYESGFVIDKFPISRPNLTFSTLTVSNMSPEDSSIYLCSVVGDRDLQTQYFGPGTRLLVL.

This clonotype has only one observation. The chain links TRBV3-1 to TRBJ2-1; TRBD2 agrees at 14 bases. CDR3 length: 17 residues. Germline V gene data show CDR1 as LGHDT and CDR2 as YNNKEL (reference sequence). V trimming: 0 bases; J trimming: 3 bases; junction bases outside the gene matches: 1. The CDR3 region has the DNA TGTGCCAGCAGCCAAGATGGGACTAGCGGGAGCTACAATGAGCAGTTCTTC. It yields the protein CASSQDGTSGSYNEQFF.

This chain connects TRBV10-2 to TRBJ2-3, with 8 bases matching TRBD2. V dropped 6 bases and J dropped 9; count of bases not matched to a gene: 8. Germline lookup yields CDR1 WSHSY and CDR2 SAAADI. The CDR3 consists of 13 residues. The CDR3 loop reads CASRPAGVMTQYF. CDR3 DNA sequence: TGCGCCAGCAGACCAGCGGGAGTAATGACGCAGTATTTT.

The chain combines TRBV2 with TRBJ1-1; D ambiguous. The CDR3 is 15 amino acids. Germline-derived CDR1 and CDR2 are SNHLY and FYNNEI. V was cut by 4 bases and J by 1 base, with 13 bases left in between. The CDR3 nucleotides read TGTGCCAGCAGTGGGAACATTAATAAGAACACTGAAGCTTTCTTT. Its translation is CASSGNINKNTEAFF.

V usage is TRBV25-1 and J usage is TRBJ2-1, with D maybe TRBD2 (6 bases). CDR3 length equals 12 residues. The germline V and J ends were trimmed by 8 bases and 5 bases, with 10 bases remaining between them. From germline, CDR1 is MGHDK and CDR2 SYGVNS. Here the CDR3 DNA reads TGTGCCAGCGTGTGGGGGGACAATGAGCAGTTCTTC. Its protein is CASVWGDNEQFF.

This chain links TRBV28 with TRBJ2-7; TRBD2 matches at 14 bases. J was trimmed by 0 bases and V by 8 bases; bases with no gene match: 6. There are 16 residues in the CDR3. The germline CDR1 and CDR2 sequences are MDHEN and SYDVKM. The CDR3, as DNA: TGTGCCAGCCCCCCCGGACTAGCGGGAGGCTCCTACGAGCAGTACTTC. It is translated as CASPPGLAGGSYEQYF.

The V call is TRBV5-1, the J call TRBJ2-5; 7 nucleotides align to TRBD1. CDR3 length: 14 amino acids. V lost 8 bases and J lost 5; bases outside the gene matches: 12. Germline CDR1 reads SGHRS; CDR2 reads YFSETQ. CDR3: CASTGAGMWETQYF. The CDR3 coding sequence is TGCGCCAGTACAGGGGCAGGGATGTGGGAGACCCAGTACTTC.

The chain combines TRBV6-2 or TRBV6-3 with TRBJ2-7; D is unresolved. Trimming removed 2 bases at V and 3 bases at J, with 5 bases between. Germline V gene sequence: CDR1 MNHEY, CDR2 SVGEGT. This CDR3 is built from 12 residues. The DNA for the CDR3 is TGTGCCAGCAGTTACGAAGGCTACGAGCAGTACTTC. It translates to CASSYEGYEQYF.

In its sample, this clonotype was seen once. This chain uses TRBV4-2 with TRBJ2-1, with D possibly being TRBD2 (6 bases). The germline V gene has CDR1 LGHNA and CDR2 YNFKEQ. V lost 0 bases and J 10 bases, leaving 13 bases between the germline ends. The CDR3 runs to 14 residues. The CDR3 DNA sequence: TGTGCCAGCAGCCAAGACCCTAGCGACGGGGAGCAGTTCTTC. The encoded protein is CASSQDPSDGEQFF.

The chain couples TRBV7-9 to TRBJ2-2; 7 nucleotides match TRBD2. The CDR3 is made up of 15 amino acids. Germline CDR1 is SEHNR and CDR2 is FQNEAQ (reference sequence). The ends lost 7 bases at V and 1 base at J; junction bases unmatched: 6. This CDR3 reads CASMERGRNTGELFF. The CDR3 DNA reads TGTGCCAGCATGGAGCGGGGACGGAACACCGGGGAGCTGTTTTTT.

The V call is TRBV20-1, the J call TRBJ1-2, with 9 bases lining up with TRBD1. The CDR3 is 16 residues long. V gave up 0 bases and J gave up 4 bases; unmatched junction bases: 9. CDR1 is DFQATT, CDR2 SNEGSKA, per germline (reference sequence). CDR3: CSARDPRTGEGYGYTF. The CDR3, as DNA: TGCAGTGCTAGAGATCCCAGGACAGGGGAAGGCTATGGCTACACCTTC.